This T cell receptor (beta chain) was captured by sequencing in a study of T cells in localized non-small cell lung cancer. General study findings and limits: There was higher T cell clonality in uninvolved adjacent lung than in tumor, and it was highest there. There was an association of higher blood T cell density with longer overall survival. Owing to sequencing of a solitary tumor region, heterogeneity cannot be discounted. In adjacent lung, a median approximately 60 of the top 100 tumor clones were found.

As for this clone: The antigen remains unidentified.

The V segment lost 6 bases and the J segment 2 bases; nucleotides outside the gene matches: 5. CDR1 is SNHLY and CDR2 is FYNNEI in the germline V gene. The CDR3 is 15 amino acids. Some clones are missing from TCRdb's copy, which holds only in-frame ones; the method was immunoSEQ multiplex PCR. The repertoire consists of about 53,000 clones, with roughly 83% occurring once and the leading ten covering approximately 18%. The sequencing used peripheral blood mononuclear cells, collected before any cancer treatment. The TCR comes from a man aged 40 to 69 with stage III lung adenocarcinoma. The chain carries TRBV2 and TRBJ1-5; 9 bases map to TRBD1. DNA for the CDR3: TGTGCCAGCAGGGACAGGGGCTTGGGCAATCAGCCCCAGCATTTT. As protein: CASRDRGLGNQPQHF.